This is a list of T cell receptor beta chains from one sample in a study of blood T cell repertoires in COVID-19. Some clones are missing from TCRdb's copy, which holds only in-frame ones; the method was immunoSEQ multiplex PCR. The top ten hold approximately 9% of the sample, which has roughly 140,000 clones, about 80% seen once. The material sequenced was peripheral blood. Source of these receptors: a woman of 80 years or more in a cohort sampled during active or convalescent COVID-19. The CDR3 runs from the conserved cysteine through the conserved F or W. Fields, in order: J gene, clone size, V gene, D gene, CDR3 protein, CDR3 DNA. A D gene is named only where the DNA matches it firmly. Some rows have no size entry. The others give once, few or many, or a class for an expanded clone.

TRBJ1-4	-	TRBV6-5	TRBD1	CASSRDSNVKKLFF	TGTGCCAGCAGTCGGGACAGCAACGTAAAAAAACTGTTTTTT
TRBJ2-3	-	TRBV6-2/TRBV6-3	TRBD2	CASSRGLAGAGTDTQYF	TGTGCCAGCAGTCGGGGACTAGCGGGGGCCGGCACAGATACGCAGTATTTT
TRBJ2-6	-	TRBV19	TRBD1	CASSTHQQGAYSGANVLTF	TGTGCCAGTAGTACCCACCAACAGGGGGCGTACTCTGGGGCCAACGTCCTGACTTTC
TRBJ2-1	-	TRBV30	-	CAWRPGASSYNEQFF	TGTGCCTGGAGGCCGGGAGCCAGCTCCTACAATGAGCAGTTCTTC
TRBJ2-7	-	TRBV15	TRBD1	CATSRGKQGFGSYEQYF	TGTGCCACCAGCAGAGGGAAACAGGGGTTCGGGTCCTACGAGCAGTACTTC
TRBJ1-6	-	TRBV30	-	CAWMEFPNSPLHF	TGTGCCTGGATGGAGTTCCCTAATTCACCCCTCCACTTT
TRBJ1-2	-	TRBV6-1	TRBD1	CASSDGTVPRYGYTF	TGTGCCAGCAGTGACGGGACAGTACCAAGGTATGGCTACACCTTC
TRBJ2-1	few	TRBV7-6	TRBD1	CASSPRQGLSYNEQFF	TGTGCCAGCAGCCCTAGACAGGGGCTCTCCTACAATGAGCAGTTCTTC
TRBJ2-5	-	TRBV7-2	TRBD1	CASSPRQGWETQYF	TGTGCCAGCAGCCCCCGACAGGGCTGGGAGACCCAGTACTTC
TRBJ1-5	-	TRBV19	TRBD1	CASSTQGVVQLGQPQHF	TGTGCCAGTAGTACGCAGGGGGTGGTACAGTTAGGGCAGCCCCAGCATTTT
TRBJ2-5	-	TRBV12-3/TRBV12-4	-	CASTRNPGETQYF	TGTGCCAGCACCCGGAACCCAGGAGAGACCCAGTACTTC
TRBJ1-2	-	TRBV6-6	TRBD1	CATRDRTYGYTF	TGTGCCACGCGGGACAGAACCTATGGCTACACCTTC
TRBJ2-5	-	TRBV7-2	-	CASSLAFDVGTQYF	TGTGCCAGCAGCTTAGCCTTTGATGTCGGGACCCAGTACTTC
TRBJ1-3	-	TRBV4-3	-	CASSQERLSGNTIYF	TGCGCCAGCAGCCAAGAGCGACTCTCTGGAAACACCATATATTTT
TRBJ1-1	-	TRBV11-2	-	CASSAGLNTEAFF	TGTGCCAGCAGCGCGGGACTGAACACTGAAGCTTTCTTT
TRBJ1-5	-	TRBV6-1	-	CASSGVYGASNQPQHF	TGTGCCAGCAGTGGAGTTTATGGGGCCTCCAATCAGCCCCAGCATTTT
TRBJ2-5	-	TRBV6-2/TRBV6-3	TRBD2	CASSYFAGGETQYF	TGTGCCAGCAGTTACTTTGCGGGGGGGGAGACCCAGTACTTC
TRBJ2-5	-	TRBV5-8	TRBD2	CASSHTKTTSGGGTQYF	TGTGCCAGCAGCCATACAAAGACAACTAGCGGTGGGGGGACCCAGTACTTC
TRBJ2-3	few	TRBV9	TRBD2	CASRPPPRLAGTTDTQYF	TGTGCCAGCAGACCACCACCGAGACTAGCGGGGACCACAGATACGCAGTATTTT
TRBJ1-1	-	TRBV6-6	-	CASKKGETEAFF	TGTGCCAGCAAAAAGGGGGAAACTGAAGCTTTCTTT
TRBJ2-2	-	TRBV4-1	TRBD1	CASSPFQGANTGELFF	TGCGCCAGCAGCCCATTCCAGGGGGCAAACACCGGGGAGCTGTTTTTT
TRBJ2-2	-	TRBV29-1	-	CSALDGAGELFF	TGCAGCGCGTTGGACGGGGCCGGGGAGCTGTTTTTT
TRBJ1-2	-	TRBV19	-	CASSSNRDTDLDGYTF	TGTGCCAGTAGTAGCAACCGGGACACGGACCTTGATGGCTACACCTTC
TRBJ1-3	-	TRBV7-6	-	CASSLGGRVAGNTIYF	TGTGCCAGCAGCTTAGGAGGCAGGGTTGCTGGAAACACCATATATTTT
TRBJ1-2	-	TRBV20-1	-	CSGGQGNGYTF	TGCAGTGGAGGGCAGGGGAATGGCTACACCTTC
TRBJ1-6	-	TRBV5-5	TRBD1	CASSLGGTGGNSPLHF	TGTGCCAGCAGCTTGGGAGGGACAGGGGGCAATTCACCCCTCCACTTT
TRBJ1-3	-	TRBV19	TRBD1	CASSMPRGLYGNTIYF	TGTGCCAGTAGTATGCCGAGGGGGCTTTATGGAAACACCATATATTTT
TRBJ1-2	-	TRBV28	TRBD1	CASSPQRTGIGGYTF	TGTGCCAGCAGTCCCCAAAGGACAGGGATTGGAGGCTACACCTTC
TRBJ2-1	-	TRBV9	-	CASSVVSDSYNEQFF	TGTGCCAGCAGCGTGGTTAGCGACTCCTACAATGAGCAGTTCTTC
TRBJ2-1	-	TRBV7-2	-	CASSLVLEVEQFF	TGTGCCAGCAGCTTAGTTTTAGAGGTTGAGCAGTTCTTC
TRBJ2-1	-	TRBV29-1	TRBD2	CSVERGVFNEQFF	TGCAGCGTTGAGCGGGGGGTTTTCAATGAGCAGTTCTTC
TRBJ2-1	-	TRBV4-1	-	CASSQSSHGQWEQFF	TGCGCCAGCAGCCAATCAAGCCATGGACAGTGGGAGCAGTTCTTC
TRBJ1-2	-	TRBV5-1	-	CASSLRVPEQIYGYTF	TGCGCCAGCAGCTTGCGGGTTCCGGAACAAATTTATGGCTACACCTTC
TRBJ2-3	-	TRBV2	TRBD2	CASNSGGMTDTQYF	TGTGCCAGCAATTCGGGGGGGATGACAGATACGCAGTATTTT
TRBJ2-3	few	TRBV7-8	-	CASRRLSTDTQYF	TGTGCCAGCCGGAGACTTAGCACAGATACGCAGTATTTT
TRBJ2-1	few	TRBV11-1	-	CASSLIRGGSEQFF	TGTGCCAGCAGCTTAATCCGAGGCGGCAGTGAGCAGTTCTTC
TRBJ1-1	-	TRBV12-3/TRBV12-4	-	CASSLAGFTEAFF	TGTGCCAGCAGTTTAGCCGGGTTCACTGAAGCTTTCTTT
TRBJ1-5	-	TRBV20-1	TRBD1	CSASEQGNSNQPQHF	TGCAGTGCTAGTGAACAGGGGAATAGCAATCAGCCCCAGCATTTT
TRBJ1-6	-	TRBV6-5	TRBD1	CASGPGQGNNSPLHF	TGTGCCAGTGGACCAGGACAGGGAAATAATTCACCCCTCCACTTT
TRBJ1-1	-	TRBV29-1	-	CSVDRGAEAFF	TGCAGCGTCGACCGAGGCGCTGAAGCTTTCTTT
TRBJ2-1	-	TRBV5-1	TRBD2	CASTRTSVDDEQFF	TGCGCCAGCACAAGGACTAGCGTTGACGATGAGCAGTTCTTC
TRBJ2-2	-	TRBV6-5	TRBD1	CASTWDRGFTGELFF	TGTGCCAGCACTTGGGACAGGGGTTTCACCGGGGAGCTGTTTTTT
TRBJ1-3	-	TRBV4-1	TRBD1	CASSPTGGRGNTIYF	TGCGCCAGCAGCCCAACAGGGGGTCGTGGAAACACCATATATTTT
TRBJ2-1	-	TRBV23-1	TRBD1	CASSQSRVRDRGLDEQFF	TGCGCCAGCAGTCAATCGAGAGTCCGGGACAGGGGGCTCGATGAGCAGTTCTTC
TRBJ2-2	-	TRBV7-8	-	CASSSQSRGTGELFF	TGTGCCAGCAGCTCCCAGAGTAGGGGAACCGGGGAGCTGTTTTTT
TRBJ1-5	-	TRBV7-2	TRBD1	CASRRTGEAPQHF	TGTGCCAGCAGACGGACAGGGGAAGCGCCCCAGCATTTT
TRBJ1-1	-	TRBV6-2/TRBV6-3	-	CASSYSVNTEAFF	TGTGCCAGCAGTTACTCCGTGAACACTGAAGCTTTCTTT
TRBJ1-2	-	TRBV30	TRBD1	CAWSLQGANHGYTF	TGTGCCTGGAGCCTTCAGGGGGCTAACCATGGCTACACCTTC
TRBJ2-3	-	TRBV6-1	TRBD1	CASSEGTGPDTQYF	TGTGCCAGCAGTGAAGGGACAGGGCCAGATACGCAGTATTTT
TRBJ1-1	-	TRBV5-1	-	CASSLYGRDTEAFF	TGCGCCAGCAGCTTGTACGGGAGGGACACTGAAGCTTTCTTT
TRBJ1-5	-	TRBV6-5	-	CASGFRTVIWSQHF	TGTGCCAGTGGCTTTCGGACAGTCATCTGGTCCCAGCATTTT
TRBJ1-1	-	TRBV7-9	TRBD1	CASSLGWQGGTEAFF	TGTGCCAGCAGCCTGGGGTGGCAGGGGGGCACTGAAGCTTTCTTT
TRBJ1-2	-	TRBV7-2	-	CASSLVAEPFGYTF	TGTGCCAGCAGCTTAGTGGCGGAACCCTTCGGCTACACCTTC
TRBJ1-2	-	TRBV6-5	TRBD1	CASNSIRGTYGYTF	TGTGCCAGCAACTCAATCAGGGGGACCTATGGCTACACCTTC
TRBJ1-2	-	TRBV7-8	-	CASSLNSLGYTF	TGTGCCAGCAGCTTAAACAGTCTCGGCTACACCTTC
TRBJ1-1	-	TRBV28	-	CASSPRPWNTEAFF	TGTGCCAGCAGTCCGAGGCCCTGGAACACTGAAGCTTTCTTT
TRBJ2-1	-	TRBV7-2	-	CASSLRLRAGVKFNEQFF	TGTGCCAGCAGCTTAAGGCTCCGGGCAGGGGTCAAATTCAATGAGCAGTTCTTC
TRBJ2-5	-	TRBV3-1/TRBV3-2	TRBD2	CASSPTSGGAETQYF	TGTGCCAGCAGTCCGACTAGCGGGGGGGCGGAGACCCAGTACTTC
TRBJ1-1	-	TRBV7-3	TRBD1	CASSRYRGGEAFF	TGTGCCAGCAGCCGATACAGGGGAGGTGAAGCTTTCTTT